What follows is one TCR beta chain and its context. Its antigen is unidentified. Every patient had relapsed following autologous stem cell transplantation, and cohorts differed in brentuximab vedotin exposure. This specimen comes from a study of PD-1 blockade in classical Hodgkin lymphoma. The study's findings and limits: Underlying causes for the observed repertoire differences were not defined, possibly disease activity or prior therapy. CD4+ TCR diversity rose significantly by C4D1, and CD8+ TCR diversity did not. TCR diversity at baseline was reported to be reduced in newly diagnosed patients relative to healthy donors.

Using immunoSEQ multiplex PCR, the repertoire was profiled, and TCRdb retains in-frame clones only, with some absent. The table shows 60,000 or so clones, with about nine tenths occurring only once. Germline CDR1 and CDR2: MDHEN and SYDVKM. Trimming left V 7 bases short and J 2 bases short, with 17 bases between. This CDR3 is 15 amino acids long. V and J are TRBV28 and TRBJ2-5; TRBD2 might be the D (7 bases). The clonotype originates from a human donor with classical Hodgkin lymphoma. Sequenced here: peripheral blood mononuclear cells (PBMCs), sampled at baseline. The CDR3 reads CASTVVGGPQETQYF. DNA of the CDR3: TGTGCCAGCACGGTAGTGGGGGGGCCTCAAGAGACCCAGTACTTC.